This section outlines one TCR beta chain sequence together with its context. Its antigen is currently unknown. V was pared by 5 bases and J by 0 bases, with 11 bases between. CDR1 and CDR2 from the germline V gene are SGHVS and FQNEAQ. The CDR3 consists of 15 residues. The data derive from a study of cytomegalovirus exposure and HLA in healthy donors. In the study overall: As an earlier analysis found, 150 million to 200 million T cells yielded fewer than 130 million unique TCR beta sequences. Study-level points and caveats: DRB1 had the most TCR associations and HLA-C the fewest, a later analysis found, with rates varying by HLA locus. Per a prior analysis, the majority of TCR beta V segments were productive roughly 90% or roughly 30% of the time. Fewer N-insertions than the approximately 700-donor mean were reportedly shown by an Asian-associated ancestry cluster in a later analysis.

PCR was performed using 60 Vbeta and 13 Jbeta primers. Libraries were prepared by immunoSEQ multiplex PCR; TCRdb keeps only in-frame clonotypes and omits some of them. Its listing shows about 110,000 clones. The sequence derives from a man aged 50-60 years in good health and CMV-seronegative. The chain employs TRBV7-8 and TRBJ2-1; D is possibly TRBD1 (6 bases). Sequenced input: PBMCs. This chain's CDR3 is CASSRIQGSYNEQFF. DNA for the CDR3: TGTGCCAGCAGCCGTATACAGGGCTCCTACAATGAGCAGTTCTTC.